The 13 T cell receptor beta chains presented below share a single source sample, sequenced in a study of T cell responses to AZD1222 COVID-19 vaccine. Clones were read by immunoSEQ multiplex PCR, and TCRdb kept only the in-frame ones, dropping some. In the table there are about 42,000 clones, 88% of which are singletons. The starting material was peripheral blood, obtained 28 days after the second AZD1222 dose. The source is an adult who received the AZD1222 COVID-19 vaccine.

The CDR3 sequence is CASSYNRAGELFF. In DNA form, the CDR3 reads TGTGCCAGCAGCTACAACAGGGCGGGGGAGCTGTTTTTT. The rearrangement links TRBV11-3 to TRBJ2-2; D perhaps matches TRBD1 (6 bases). CDR3 length equals 13 residues. Germline values: CDR1 SGHNT, CDR2 YENEEA. Trimming removed 4 bases from V and 8 bases from J, with 11 bases in between.

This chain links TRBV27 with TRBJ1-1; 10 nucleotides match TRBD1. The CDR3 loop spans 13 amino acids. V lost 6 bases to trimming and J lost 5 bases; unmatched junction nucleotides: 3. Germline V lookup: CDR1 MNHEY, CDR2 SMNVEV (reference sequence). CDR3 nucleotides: TGTGCCAGCAGCCGGACAGGGGGAACTGAAGCTTTCTTT. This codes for CASSRTGGTEAFF.

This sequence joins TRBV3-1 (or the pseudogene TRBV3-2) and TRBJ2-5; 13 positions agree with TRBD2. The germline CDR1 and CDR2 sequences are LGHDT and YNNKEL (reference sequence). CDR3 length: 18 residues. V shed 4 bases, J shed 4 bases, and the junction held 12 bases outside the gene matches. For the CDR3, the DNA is TGTGCCAGCAGCCCCCGAACTAGCGGGAGGGCCCTCGGAGAGACCCAGTACTTC. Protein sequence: CASSPRTSGRALGETQYF.

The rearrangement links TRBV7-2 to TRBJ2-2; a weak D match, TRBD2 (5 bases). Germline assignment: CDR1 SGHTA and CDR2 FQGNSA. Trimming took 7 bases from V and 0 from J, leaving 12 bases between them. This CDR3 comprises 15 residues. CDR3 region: CASNSGVANTGELFF. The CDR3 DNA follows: TGTGCCAGCAACTCCGGGGTCGCGAACACCGGGGAGCTGTTTTTT.

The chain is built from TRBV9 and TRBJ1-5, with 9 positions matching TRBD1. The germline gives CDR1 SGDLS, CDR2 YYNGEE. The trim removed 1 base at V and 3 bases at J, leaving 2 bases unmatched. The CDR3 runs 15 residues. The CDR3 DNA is TGTGCCAGCAGCGTAACAGGGGGCGACAATCAGCCCCAGCATTTT. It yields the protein CASSVTGGDNQPQHF.

CDR3 loop: CASSVPREHEQYF. CDR3 DNA: TGTGCCAGCAGTGTCCCCAGGGAACACGAGCAGTACTTC. The rearrangement links TRBV25-1 to TRBJ2-7; the D gene is possibly TRBD1 (5 bases). Trimming removed 4 bases at V and 5 bases at J, with 12 bases between. The CDR3 runs 13 residues. CDR1 and CDR2 from the germline V gene are MGHDK and SYGVNS.

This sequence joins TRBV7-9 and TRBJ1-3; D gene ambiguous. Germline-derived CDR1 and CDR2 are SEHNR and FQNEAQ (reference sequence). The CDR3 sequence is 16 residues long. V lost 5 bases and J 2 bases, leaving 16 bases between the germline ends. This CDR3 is CASSLDVSDAGNTIYF. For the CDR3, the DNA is TGTGCCAGCAGCCTGGACGTTTCGGACGCTGGAAACACCATATATTTT.

This CDR3 is CASSPGGTANTEAFF. The CDR3 nucleotides are TGTGCCAGCAGCCCTGGGGGGACGGCGAACACTGAAGCTTTCTTT. V and J are TRBV5-4 and TRBJ1-1, with D tentatively TRBD1 (5 bases). V was trimmed by 4 bases and J by 1 base, leaving 14 bases between them. CDR3 length equals 15 residues. Looked up from germline, CDR1 is SGHNT and CDR2 is YYREEE (reference sequence). Variable domain in full (rest from reference TRBV5-4 and TRBJ1-1): ETGVTQSPTHLIKTRGQQVTLRCSSQSGHNTVSWYQQALGQGPQFIFQYYREEENGRGNFPPRFSGLQFPNYSSELNVNALELDDSALYLCASSPGGTANTEAFFGQGTRLTVV.

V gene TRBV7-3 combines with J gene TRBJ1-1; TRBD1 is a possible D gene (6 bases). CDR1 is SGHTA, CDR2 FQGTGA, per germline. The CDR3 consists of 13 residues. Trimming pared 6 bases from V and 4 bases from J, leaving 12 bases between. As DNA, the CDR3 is TGTGCCAGCAGTCTGGACAGATTCACTGAAGCTTTCTTT. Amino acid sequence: CASSLDRFTEAFF.

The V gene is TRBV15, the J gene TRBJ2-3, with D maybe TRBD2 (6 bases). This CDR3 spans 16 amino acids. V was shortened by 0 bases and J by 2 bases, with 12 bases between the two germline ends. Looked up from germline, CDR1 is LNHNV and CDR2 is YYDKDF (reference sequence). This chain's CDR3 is CATSREGGTSTDTQYF. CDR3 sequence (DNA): TGTGCCACCAGCAGAGAGGGGGGAACTTCCACAGATACGCAGTATTTT.

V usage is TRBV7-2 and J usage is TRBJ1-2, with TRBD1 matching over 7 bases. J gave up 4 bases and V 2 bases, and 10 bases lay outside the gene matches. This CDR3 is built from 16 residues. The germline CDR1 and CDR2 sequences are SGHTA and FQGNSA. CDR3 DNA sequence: TGTGCCAGCAGCTTACAGGGGGGTGAGTGGTCCTATGGCTACACCTTC. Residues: CASSLQGGEWSYGYTF.

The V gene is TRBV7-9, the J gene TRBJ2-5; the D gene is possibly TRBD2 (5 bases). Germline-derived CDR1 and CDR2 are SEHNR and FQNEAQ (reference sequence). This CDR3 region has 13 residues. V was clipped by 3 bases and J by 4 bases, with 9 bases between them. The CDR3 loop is CASSLGSGETQYF. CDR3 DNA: TGTGCCAGCAGCTTGGGGAGTGGAGAGACCCAGTACTTC.

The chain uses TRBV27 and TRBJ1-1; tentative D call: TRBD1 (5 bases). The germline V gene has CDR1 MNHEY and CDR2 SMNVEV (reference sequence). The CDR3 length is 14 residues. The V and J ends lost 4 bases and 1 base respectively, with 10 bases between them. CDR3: CASSYLGGNTEAFF. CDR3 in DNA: TGTGCCAGCAGTTACCTCGGGGGGAACACTGAAGCTTTCTTT.